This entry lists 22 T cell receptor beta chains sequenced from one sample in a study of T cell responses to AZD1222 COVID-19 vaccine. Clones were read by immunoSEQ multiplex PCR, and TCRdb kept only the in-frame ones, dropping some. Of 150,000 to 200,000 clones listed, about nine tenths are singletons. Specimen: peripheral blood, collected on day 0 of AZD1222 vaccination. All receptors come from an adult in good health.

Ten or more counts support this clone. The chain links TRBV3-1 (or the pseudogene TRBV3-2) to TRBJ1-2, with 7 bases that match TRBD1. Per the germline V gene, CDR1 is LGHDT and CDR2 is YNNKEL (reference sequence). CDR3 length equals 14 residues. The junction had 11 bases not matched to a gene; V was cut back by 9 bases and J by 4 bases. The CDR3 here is CASGRQGTIYGYTF. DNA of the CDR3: TGTGCCAGTGGCCGACAGGGAACGATCTATGGCTACACCTTC.

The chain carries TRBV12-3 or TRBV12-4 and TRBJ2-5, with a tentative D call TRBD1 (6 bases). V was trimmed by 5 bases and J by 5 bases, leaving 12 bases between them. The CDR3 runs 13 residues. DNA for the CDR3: TGTGCCAGCAGTCCAACTAGGGGGGAGACCCAGTACTTC. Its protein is CASSPTRGETQYF.

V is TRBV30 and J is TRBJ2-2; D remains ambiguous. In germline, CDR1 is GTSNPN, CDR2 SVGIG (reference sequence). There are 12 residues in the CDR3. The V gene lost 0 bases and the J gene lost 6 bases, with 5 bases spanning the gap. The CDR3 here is CAWSVLPGELFF. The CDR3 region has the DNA TGTGCCTGGAGTGTACTGCCCGGGGAGCTGTTTTTT.

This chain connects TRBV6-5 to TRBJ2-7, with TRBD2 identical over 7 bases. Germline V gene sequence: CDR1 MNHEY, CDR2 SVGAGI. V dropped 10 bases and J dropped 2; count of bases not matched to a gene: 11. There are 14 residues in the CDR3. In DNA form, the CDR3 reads TGTGCCATCGAAAAAGGAGCGGGGACCTACGAGCAGTACTTC. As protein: CAIEKGAGTYEQYF.

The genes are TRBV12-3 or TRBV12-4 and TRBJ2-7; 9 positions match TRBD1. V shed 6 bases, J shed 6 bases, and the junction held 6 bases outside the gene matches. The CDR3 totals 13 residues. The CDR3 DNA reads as TGTGCCAGCAGAGGACAGGGGCACGGCGAGCAGTACTTC. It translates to CASRGQGHGEQYF.

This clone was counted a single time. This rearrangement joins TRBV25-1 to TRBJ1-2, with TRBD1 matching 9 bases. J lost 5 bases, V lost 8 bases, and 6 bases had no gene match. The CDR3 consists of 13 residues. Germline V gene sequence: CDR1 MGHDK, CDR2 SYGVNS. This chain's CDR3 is CASSPGTGYGYTF. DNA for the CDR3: TGTGCCAGCTCCCCCGGGACAGGGTATGGCTACACCTTC.

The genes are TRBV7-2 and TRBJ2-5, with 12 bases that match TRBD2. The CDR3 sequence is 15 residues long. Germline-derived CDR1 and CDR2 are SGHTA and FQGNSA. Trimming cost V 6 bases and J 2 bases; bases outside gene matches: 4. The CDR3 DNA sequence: TGTGCCAGCAGTAAACTAGCGGGGGGACAAGAGACCCAGTACTTC. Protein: CASSKLAGGQETQYF.

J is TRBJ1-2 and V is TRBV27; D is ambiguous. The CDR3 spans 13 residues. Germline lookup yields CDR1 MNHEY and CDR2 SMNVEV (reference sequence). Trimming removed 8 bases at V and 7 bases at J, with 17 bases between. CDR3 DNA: TGTGCCAGCGGTACAGCCCTTTCGGGTGGCTACACCTTC. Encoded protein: CASGTALSGGYTF.

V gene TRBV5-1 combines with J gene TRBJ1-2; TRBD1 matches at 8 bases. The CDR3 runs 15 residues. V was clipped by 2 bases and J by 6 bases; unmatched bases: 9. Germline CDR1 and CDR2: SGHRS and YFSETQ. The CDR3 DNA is TGCGCCAGCAGCTTCCCAGGGGGCGCGGTGGATGGCTACACCTTC. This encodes CASSFPGGAVDGYTF.

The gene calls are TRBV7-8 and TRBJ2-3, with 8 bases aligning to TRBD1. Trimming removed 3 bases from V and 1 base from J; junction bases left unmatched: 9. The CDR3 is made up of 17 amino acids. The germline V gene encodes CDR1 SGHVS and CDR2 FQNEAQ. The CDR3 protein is CASSFGVRGQGTDTQYF. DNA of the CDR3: TGTGCCAGCAGCTTCGGCGTCAGGGGGCAGGGCACAGATACGCAGTATTTT.

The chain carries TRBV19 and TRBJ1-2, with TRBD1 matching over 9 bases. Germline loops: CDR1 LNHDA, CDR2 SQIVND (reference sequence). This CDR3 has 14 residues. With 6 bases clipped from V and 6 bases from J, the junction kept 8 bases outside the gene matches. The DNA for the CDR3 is TGTGCCAGTAGACCGGGACAGGGATATCATGGCTACACCTTC. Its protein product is CASRPGQGYHGYTF.

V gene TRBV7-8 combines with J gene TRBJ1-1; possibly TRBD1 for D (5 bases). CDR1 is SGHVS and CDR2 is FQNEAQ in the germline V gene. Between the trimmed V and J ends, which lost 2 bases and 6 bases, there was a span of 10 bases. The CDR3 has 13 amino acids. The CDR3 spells CASSLLRGAEAFF. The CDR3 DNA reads TGTGCCAGCAGCTTATTGCGGGGCGCTGAAGCTTTCTTT. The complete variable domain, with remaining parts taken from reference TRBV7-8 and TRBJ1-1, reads GAGVSQSPRYKVAKRGQDVALRCDPISGHVSLFWYQQALGQGPEFLTYFQNEAQLDKSGLPSDRFFAERPEGSVSTLKIQRTQQEDSAVYLCASSLLRGAEAFFGQGTRLTVV.

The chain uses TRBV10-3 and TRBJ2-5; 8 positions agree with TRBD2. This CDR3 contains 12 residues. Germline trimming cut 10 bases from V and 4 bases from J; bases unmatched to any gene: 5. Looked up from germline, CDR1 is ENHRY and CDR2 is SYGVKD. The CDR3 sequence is CATGGTGETQYF. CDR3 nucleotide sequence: TGTGCCACGGGAGGGACGGGAGAGACCCAGTACTTC.

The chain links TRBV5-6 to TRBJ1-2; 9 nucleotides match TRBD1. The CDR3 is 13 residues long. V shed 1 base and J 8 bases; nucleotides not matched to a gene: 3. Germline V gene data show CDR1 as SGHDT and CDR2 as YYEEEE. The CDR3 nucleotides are TGTGCCAGCAGCTTGACAGGGGGCCTGGGCTACACCTTC. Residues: CASSLTGGLGYTF.

DNA of the CDR3: TGTGCCAGCAGTACTAGACAGAGAAGCACAGATACGCAGTATTTT. It specifies CASSTRQRSTDTQYF. The V gene is TRBV28, the J gene TRBJ2-3; the D gene could be TRBD1 or TRBD2 (5 bases each). The V gene lost 5 bases and the J gene lost 0 bases, with 12 bases spanning the gap. This CDR3 spans 15 amino acids. Looked up from germline, CDR1 is MDHEN and CDR2 is SYDVKM.

This CDR3 is CATQAGAGETQYF. The CDR3 DNA is TGTGCCACGCAGGCGGGGGCGGGAGAGACCCAGTACTTC. V usage is TRBV12-3 or TRBV12-4 and J usage is TRBJ2-5; perhaps TRBD2 as D (7 bases). This CDR3 spans 13 amino acids. V shed 10 bases and J shed 4 bases, with 16 bases lying between them.

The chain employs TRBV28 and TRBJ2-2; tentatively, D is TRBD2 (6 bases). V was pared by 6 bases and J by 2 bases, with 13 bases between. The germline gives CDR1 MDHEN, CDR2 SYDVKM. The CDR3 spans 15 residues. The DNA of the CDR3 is TGTGCCAGCAGCCTGGGGGGAGCTAACACCGGGGAGCTGTTTTTT. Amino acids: CASSLGGANTGELFF. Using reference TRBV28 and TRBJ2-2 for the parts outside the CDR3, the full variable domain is DVKVTQSSRYLVKRTGEKVFLECVQDMDHENMFWYRQDPGLGLRLIYFSYDVKMKEKGDIPEGYSVSREKKERFSLILESASTNQTSMYLCASSLGGANTGELFFGEGSRLTVL.

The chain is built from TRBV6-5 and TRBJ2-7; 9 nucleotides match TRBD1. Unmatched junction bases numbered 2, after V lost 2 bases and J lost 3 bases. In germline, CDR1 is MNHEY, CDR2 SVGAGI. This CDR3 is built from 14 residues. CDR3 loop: CASSYRDRVYEQYF. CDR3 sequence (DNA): TGTGCCAGCAGTTACCGGGACAGGGTCTACGAGCAGTACTTC.

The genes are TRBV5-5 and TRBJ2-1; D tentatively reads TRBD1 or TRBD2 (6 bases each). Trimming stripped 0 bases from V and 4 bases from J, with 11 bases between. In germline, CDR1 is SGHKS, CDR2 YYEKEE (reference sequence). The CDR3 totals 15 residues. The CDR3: CASSLAQGRYNEQFF. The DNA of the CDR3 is TGTGCCAGCAGCTTGGCGCAGGGGAGGTACAATGAGCAGTTCTTC.

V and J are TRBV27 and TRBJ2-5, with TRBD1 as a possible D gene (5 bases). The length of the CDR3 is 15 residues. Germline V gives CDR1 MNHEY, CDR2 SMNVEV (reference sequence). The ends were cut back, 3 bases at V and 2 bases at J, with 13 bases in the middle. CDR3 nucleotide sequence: TGTGCCAGCAGTTTGCGAGACAGAAATCAAGAGACCCAGTACTTC. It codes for CASSLRDRNQETQYF.

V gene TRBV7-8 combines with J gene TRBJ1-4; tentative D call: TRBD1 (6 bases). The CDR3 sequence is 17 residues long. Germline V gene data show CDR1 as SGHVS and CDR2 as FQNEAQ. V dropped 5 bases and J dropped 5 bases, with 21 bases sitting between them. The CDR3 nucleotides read TGTGCCAGCAGCAATGGGGGCGCGGCGCTGAACAATGAAAAACTGTTTTTT. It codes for CASSNGGAALNNEKLFF. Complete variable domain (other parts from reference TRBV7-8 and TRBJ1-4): GAGVSQSPRYKVAKRGQDVALRCDPISGHVSLFWYQQALGQGPEFLTYFQNEAQLDKSGLPSDRFFAERPEGSVSTLKIQRTQQEDSAVYLCASSNGGAALNNEKLFFGSGTQLSVL.

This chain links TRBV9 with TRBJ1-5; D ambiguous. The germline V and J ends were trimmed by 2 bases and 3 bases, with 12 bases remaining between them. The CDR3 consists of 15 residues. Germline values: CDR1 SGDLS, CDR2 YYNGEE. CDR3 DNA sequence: TGTGCCAGCAGCGTTGATACTTCCTACAATCAGCCCCAGCATTTT. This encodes CASSVDTSYNQPQHF.